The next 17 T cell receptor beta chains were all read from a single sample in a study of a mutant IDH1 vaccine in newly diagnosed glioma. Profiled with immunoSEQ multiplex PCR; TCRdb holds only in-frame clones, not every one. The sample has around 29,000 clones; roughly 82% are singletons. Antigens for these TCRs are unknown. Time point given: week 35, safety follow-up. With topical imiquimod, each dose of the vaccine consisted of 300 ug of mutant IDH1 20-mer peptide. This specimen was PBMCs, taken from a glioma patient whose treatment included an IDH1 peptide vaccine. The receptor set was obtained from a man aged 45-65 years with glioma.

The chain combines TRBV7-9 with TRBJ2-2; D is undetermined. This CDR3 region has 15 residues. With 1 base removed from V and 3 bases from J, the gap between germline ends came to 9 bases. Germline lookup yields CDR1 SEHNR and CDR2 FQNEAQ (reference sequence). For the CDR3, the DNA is TGTGCCAGCAGCTTAGGGGTTGTCCACACCGGGGAGCTGTTTTTT. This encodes CASSLGVVHTGELFF.

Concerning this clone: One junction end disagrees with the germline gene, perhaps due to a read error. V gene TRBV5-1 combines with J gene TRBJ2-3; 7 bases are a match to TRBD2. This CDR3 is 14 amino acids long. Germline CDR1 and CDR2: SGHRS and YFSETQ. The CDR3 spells CASSLAGSRDTQYF. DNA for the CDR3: TGCGCCAGCAGCTTAGCGGGAAGCAGAGATACGCAGTATTTT.

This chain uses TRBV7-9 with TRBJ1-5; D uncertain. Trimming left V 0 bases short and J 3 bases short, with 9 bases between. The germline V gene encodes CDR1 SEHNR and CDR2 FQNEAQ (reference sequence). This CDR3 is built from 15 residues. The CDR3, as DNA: TGTGCCAGCAGCTTAGCGGCGGCCAACAATCAGCCCCAGCATTTT. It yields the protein CASSLAAANNQPQHF.

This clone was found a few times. In nucleotides, the CDR3 is TGCGCCAGCAGACCAGGACAGGACCCCTACGAGCAGTACTTC. It encodes CASRPGQDPYEQYF. The chain joins TRBV5-1 to TRBJ2-7; 7 positions match TRBD1. With 5 bases clipped from V and 2 bases from J, the junction kept 7 bases outside the gene matches. The CDR3 covers 14 residues. The germline V gene has CDR1 SGHRS and CDR2 YFSETQ.

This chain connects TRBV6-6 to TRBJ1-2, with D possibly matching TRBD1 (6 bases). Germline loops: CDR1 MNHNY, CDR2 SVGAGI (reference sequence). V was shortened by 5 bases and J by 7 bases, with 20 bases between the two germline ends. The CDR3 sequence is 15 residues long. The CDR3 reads CASSTPVSGARGYTF. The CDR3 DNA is TGTGCCAGCAGTACGCCCGTTTCAGGGGCCCGTGGCTACACCTTC.

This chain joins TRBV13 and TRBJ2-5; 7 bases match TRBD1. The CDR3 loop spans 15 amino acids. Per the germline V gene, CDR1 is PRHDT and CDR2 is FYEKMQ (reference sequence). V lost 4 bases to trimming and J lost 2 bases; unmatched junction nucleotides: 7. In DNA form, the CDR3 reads TGTGCCAGCAGCTCCGGGACAGCAGCTCAAGAGACCCAGTACTTC. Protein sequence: CASSSGTAAQETQYF.

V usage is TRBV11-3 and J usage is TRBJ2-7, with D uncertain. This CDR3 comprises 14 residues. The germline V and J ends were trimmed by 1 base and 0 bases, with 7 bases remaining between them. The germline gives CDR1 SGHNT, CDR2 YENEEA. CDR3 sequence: CASSLGLSSYEQYF. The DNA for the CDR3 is TGTGCCAGCAGCTTAGGACTGAGCTCCTACGAGCAGTACTTC.

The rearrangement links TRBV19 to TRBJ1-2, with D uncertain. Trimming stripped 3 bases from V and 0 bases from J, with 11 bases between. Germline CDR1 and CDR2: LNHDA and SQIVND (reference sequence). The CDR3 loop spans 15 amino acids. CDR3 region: CASSIFGDSNYGYTF. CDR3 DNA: TGTGCCAGTAGTATCTTTGGGGATTCTAACTATGGCTACACCTTC. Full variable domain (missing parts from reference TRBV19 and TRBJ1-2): DGGITQSPKYLFRKEGQNVTLSCEQNLNHDAMYWYRQDPGQGLRLIYYSQIVNDFQKGDIAEGYSVSREKKESFPLTVTSAQKNPTAFYLCASSIFGDSNYGYTFGSGTRLTVV.

CDR3: CASSLDPGTHEQYF. The CDR3 region has the DNA TGTGCCAGCAGCTTAGACCCAGGGACTCACGAGCAGTACTTC. The chain has TRBV7-6 and TRBJ2-7; D perhaps matches TRBD2 (6 bases). CDR1 is SGHVS, CDR2 FNYEAQ, per germline. The CDR3 runs to 14 residues. With 1 base removed from V and 5 bases from J, the gap between germline ends came to 12 bases.

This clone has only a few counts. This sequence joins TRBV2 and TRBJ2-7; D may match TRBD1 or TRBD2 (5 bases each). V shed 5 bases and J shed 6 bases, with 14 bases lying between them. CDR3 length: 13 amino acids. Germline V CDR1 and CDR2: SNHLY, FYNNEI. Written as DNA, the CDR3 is TGTGCCAGCAGTCGGGACCTTCGGGGCGAGCAGTACTTC. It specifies CASSRDLRGEQYF.

The CDR3, as DNA: TGTGCCAGCAAACAGGGGGCGGGCGGTGAGCAGTTCTTC. Translation: CASKQGAGGEQFF. This rearrangement joins TRBV2 to TRBJ2-1, with 9 bases identical to TRBD1. Germline CDR1 SNHLY, CDR2 FYNNEI. The CDR3 is 13 residues long. V shed 7 bases, J shed 9 bases, and the junction held 7 bases outside the gene matches.

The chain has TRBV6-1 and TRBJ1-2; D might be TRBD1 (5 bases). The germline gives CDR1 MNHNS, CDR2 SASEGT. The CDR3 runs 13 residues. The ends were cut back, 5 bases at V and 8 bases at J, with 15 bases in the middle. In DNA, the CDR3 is TGTGCCAGCAGTCAGGACATTTCCCGCGGCTACACCTTC. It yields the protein CASSQDISRGYTF.

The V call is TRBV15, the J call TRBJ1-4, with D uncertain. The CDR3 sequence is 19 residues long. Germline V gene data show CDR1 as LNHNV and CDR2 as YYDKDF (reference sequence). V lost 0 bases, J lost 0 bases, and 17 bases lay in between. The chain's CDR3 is CATSRDGGSLTSTNEKLFF. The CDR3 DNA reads TGTGCCACCAGCAGAGATGGAGGTTCCCTCACCTCAACTAATGAAAAACTGTTTTTT.

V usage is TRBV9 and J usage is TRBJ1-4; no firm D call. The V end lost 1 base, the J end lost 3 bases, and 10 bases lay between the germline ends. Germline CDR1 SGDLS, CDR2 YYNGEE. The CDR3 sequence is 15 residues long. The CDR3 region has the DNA TGTGCCAGCAGCGTATTCTTTGGATCTAATGAAAAACTGTTTTTT. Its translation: CASSVFFGSNEKLFF. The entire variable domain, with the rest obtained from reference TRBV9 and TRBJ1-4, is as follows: DSGVTQTPKHLITATGQRVTLRCSPRSGDLSVYWYQQSLDQGLQFLIQYYNGEERAKGNILERFSAQQFPDLHSELNLSSLELGDSALYFCASSVFFGSNEKLFFGSGTQLSVL.

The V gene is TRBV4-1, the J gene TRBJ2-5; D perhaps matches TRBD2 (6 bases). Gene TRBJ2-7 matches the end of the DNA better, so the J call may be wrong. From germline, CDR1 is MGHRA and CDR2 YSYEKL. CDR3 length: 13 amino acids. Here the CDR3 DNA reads TGCGCCAGCAGCCAAACGGGACTTTCCGAGCAGTACTTC. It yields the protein CASSQTGLSEQYF.

The CDR3 protein is CASSQGTGSTNEKLFF. The CDR3 DNA reads TGCGCCAGCAGCCAGGGGACCGGCTCAACTAATGAAAAACTGTTTTTT. This chain joins TRBV4-1 and TRBJ1-4, with D possibly being TRBD1 (5 bases). Germline CDR1 reads MGHRA; CDR2 reads YSYEKL. CDR3 length: 16 residues. The germline V and J ends were trimmed by 3 bases and 0 bases, with 11 bases remaining between them.

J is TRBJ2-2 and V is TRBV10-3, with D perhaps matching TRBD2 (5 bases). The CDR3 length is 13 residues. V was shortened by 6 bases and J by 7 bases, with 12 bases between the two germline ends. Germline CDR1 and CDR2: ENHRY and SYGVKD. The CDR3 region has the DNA TGTGCCATCAGGAATAGCGAAGACGGGGAGCTGTTTTTT. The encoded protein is CAIRNSEDGELFF.